The 16 T cell receptor beta chains below all came from one sample that was sequenced in a study of cytomegalovirus exposure and HLA in healthy donors. Amplification used 60 Vbeta primers and 13 Jbeta primers. Assay: immunoSEQ multiplex PCR; the TCRdb copy retains only in-frame clones and omits some. The table records about 70,000 clones, 55% to 75% of them present only once. Sample: PBMCs. The receptors shown here come from a woman aged 25 to 39 in good health and CMV-seronegative.

This clone came up a few times. The junction departs from the called germline gene at one end, perhaps through a read error. The gene calls are TRBV7-9 and TRBJ1-1, with a weak D call TRBD1 (6 bases). Looked up from germline, CDR1 is SEHNR and CDR2 is FQNEAQ (reference sequence). The CDR3 extends over 15 amino acids. The CDR3, as DNA: TGTGCCAGCACCACACGATCTCAGGGGAACGCTGAAGCTTTCTTT. Protein: CASTTRSQGNAEAFF.

J is TRBJ2-7 and V is TRBV5-4; 9 bases line up with TRBD1. This CDR3 is built from 16 residues. V dropped 4 bases and J dropped 1; count of bases not matched to a gene: 9. CDR1 is SGHNT and CDR2 is YYREEE in the germline V gene (reference sequence). The DNA for the CDR3 is TGTGCCAGCAGCCCTGGGATAGGGACAGGGTCCTACGAGCAGTACTTC. Residues: CASSPGIGTGSYEQYF.

The rearrangement joins TRBV23-1 to TRBJ1-1; 9 bases fit TRBD1. TRBV23-1 is an open reading frame whose function is uncertain. The CDR3 spans 18 residues. V gave up 0 bases and J gave up 0 bases; unmatched junction bases: 8. CDR3 loop: CASSQSRGQGDMNTEAFF. As DNA, the CDR3 is TGCGCCAGCAGTCAATCGAGGGGACAGGGTGATATGAACACTGAAGCTTTCTTT.

The gene calls are TRBV11-2 and TRBJ1-1; D possibly corresponds to TRBD1 (6 bases). Trimming shortened V by 5 bases and J by 2 bases, and 12 bases separated the two germline ends. This CDR3 is built from 14 residues. Germline loops: CDR1 SGHAT, CDR2 FQNNGV. CDR3 sequence (DNA): TGTGCCAGCAGCCCCGGGACATTTAACACTGAAGCTTTCTTT. Residues: CASSPGTFNTEAFF.

This chain links TRBV9 with TRBJ1-1, with D possibly matching TRBD1 (6 bases). Per germline, CDR1 SGDLS and CDR2 YYNGEE. Trimming took off 0 bases at V and 3 bases at J, with 18 bases between the two ends. The CDR3 consists of 17 residues. The DNA of the CDR3 is TGTGCCAGCAGCGTAGTAAGGGCAGGGGTTGTGGACACTGAAGCTTTCTTT. Residues: CASSVVRAGVVDTEAFF.

The DNA for the CDR3 is TGTGCCAGCAGTTTAACGCTACAGGTGAACACTGAAGCTTTCTTT. Encoded protein: CASSLTLQVNTEAFF. This rearrangement joins TRBV27 to TRBJ1-1, with D perhaps matching TRBD1 (5 bases). Per germline, CDR1 MNHEY and CDR2 SMNVEV (reference sequence). The CDR3 sequence is 15 residues long. Trimming cost V 2 bases and J 0 bases, with 10 bases left between them.

The chain uses TRBV7-2 and TRBJ2-7; no clear D gene. The CDR3 is 12 residues long. Germline V gene sequence: CDR1 SGHTA, CDR2 FQGNSA. Trimming took off 5 bases at V and 0 bases at J, with 5 bases between the two ends. The CDR3 coding sequence is TGTGCCAGCAGCCCTCTCTCCTACGAGCAGTACTTC. Its translation: CASSPLSYEQYF. Full variable domain (remainder filled in from reference TRBV7-2 and TRBJ2-7): GAGVSQSPSNKVTEKGKDVELRCDPISGHTALYWYRQSLGQGLEFLIYFQGNSAPDKSGLPSDRFSAERTGGSVSTLTIQRTQQEDSAVYLCASSPLSYEQYFGPGTRLTVT.

This clone was counted between two and nine times. The CDR3 coding sequence is TGTGCCAGCAGCTCTAGCGGGGGGGCTCACGAGCAGTACTTC. Translated, it gives CASSSSGGAHEQYF. This rearrangement joins TRBV5-4 to TRBJ2-7, with 12 bases identical to TRBD2. V dropped 3 bases and J dropped 5; count of bases not matched to a gene: 3. This CDR3 spans 14 amino acids. CDR1 is SGHNT, CDR2 YYREEE, per germline (reference sequence).

This chain links TRBV2 with TRBJ2-3; maybe TRBD2 (5 bases). CDR3 length: 15 residues. V lost 7 bases to trimming and J lost 0 bases, with 14 bases between them. Looked up from germline, CDR1 is SNHLY and CDR2 is FYNNEI. This chain's CDR3 is CASNRVGDSTDTQYF. The CDR3 DNA follows: TGTGCCAGCAATAGGGTCGGGGATAGCACAGATACGCAGTATTTT. Full variable domain (missing parts from reference TRBV2 and TRBJ2-3): EPEVTQTPSHQVTQMGQEVILRCVPISNHLYFYWYRQILGQKVEFLVSFYNNEISEKSEIFDDQFSVERPDGSNFTLKIRSTKLEDSAMYFCASNRVGDSTDTQYFGPGTRLTVL.

The rearrangement uses TRBV5-1 and TRBJ2-7; D not resolved. Per the germline V gene, CDR1 is SGHRS and CDR2 is YFSETQ. This CDR3 has 14 residues. V was pared by 5 bases and J by 0 bases, with 12 bases between. In nucleotides, the CDR3 is TGCGCCAGCAGTTCGGGTCGATCCTCCTACGAGCAGTACTTC. Protein: CASSSGRSSYEQYF.

The chain joins TRBV5-1 to TRBJ1-1, with D unclear. V was clipped by 4 bases and J by 1 base, with 11 bases between them. Germline assignment: CDR1 SGHRS and CDR2 YFSETQ. The CDR3 totals 14 residues. For the CDR3, the DNA is TGCGCCAGCAGCGGGAGACAACAGAACACTGAAGCTTTCTTT. It translates to CASSGRQQNTEAFF.

This clone occurred a few times. The chain is built from TRBV29-1 and TRBJ2-1; TRBD2 agrees at 11 bases. The CDR3 has 13 residues. Germline values: CDR1 SQVTM, CDR2 ANQGSEA. The V gene end was trimmed by 7 bases and the J gene end by 9 bases; junction bases not matched to a gene: 8. CDR3 sequence reads: CSASTSGGFEQFF. The CDR3 bases are TGCAGCGCATCTACTAGCGGGGGCTTTGAGCAGTTCTTC.

This clone was recorded once. The genes are TRBV7-6 and TRBJ2-5; 8 bases match TRBD1. CDR1 SGHVS and CDR2 FNYEAQ come from the germline V gene. This CDR3 is 16 amino acids long. V trimming: 5 bases; J trimming: 4 bases; junction bases outside the gene matches: 12. CDR3 loop: CASSPYPRTGLETQYF. The CDR3 nucleotides are TGTGCCAGCAGCCCCTACCCCAGGACAGGGTTAGAGACCCAGTACTTC.

The chain employs TRBV2 and TRBJ2-7, with D unclear. V gave up 4 bases and J gave up 0 bases, with 10 bases separating them. The CDR3 is made up of 14 amino acids. The V gene's germline CDR1 is SNHLY and CDR2 FYNNEI. The CDR3 spells CASSGPISSYEQYF. CDR3 coding DNA: TGTGCCAGCAGTGGGCCGATAAGCTCCTACGAGCAGTACTTC.

This chain connects TRBV18 to TRBJ1-2; 12 bases map to TRBD1. The ends lost 1 base at V and 2 bases at J; junction bases unmatched: 11. This CDR3 region has 19 residues. Germline lookup yields CDR1 KGHSH and CDR2 LQKENI. The CDR3: CASSPLSSRDRGRNYGYTF. The CDR3 bases are TGTGCCAGCTCACCACTTTCTTCCCGGGACAGGGGGCGGAACTATGGCTACACCTTC.

This clone was detected only a few times. The chain employs TRBV4-1 and TRBJ2-7, with TRBD2 identical over 9 bases. The germline gives CDR1 MGHRA, CDR2 YSYEKL. V shed 4 bases and J 6 bases; nucleotides not matched to a gene: 10. This CDR3 region has 15 residues. The CDR3 DNA reads TGCGCCAGCAGCCCTACCCCTAGCGGGGCACCCGAGCAGTACTTC. Translating it yields CASSPTPSGAPEQYF.